A single sample gave rise to the 10 T cell receptor beta chains below, sequenced in a study of T cell responses to AZD1222 COVID-19 vaccine. Profiled with immunoSEQ multiplex PCR; TCRdb holds only in-frame clones, not every one. The table includes approximately 160,000 clones, approximately 90% detected once. The sample here was peripheral blood, taken on day 0 of AZD1222 vaccination. These receptor sequences come from an adult in good health.

The chain joins TRBV14 to TRBJ1-4, with TRBD1 matching 9 bases. Germline V CDR1 and CDR2: SGHDN, FVKESK. The CDR3 contains 15 residues. Trimming at V came to 3 bases and at J to 7 bases, leaving 6 bases not matched to a gene. The CDR3 is CASSQGTGRGEKLFF. CDR3 bases: TGTGCCAGCAGCCAGGGGACAGGGAGGGGTGAAAAACTGTTTTTT.

This clone is a singleton in its sample. The rearrangement links TRBV6-6 to TRBJ1-2, with D possibly TRBD1 on 6 matching bases. Germline V gene sequence: CDR1 MNHNY, CDR2 SVGAGI (reference sequence). CDR3 length: 15 amino acids. V lost 6 bases to trimming and J lost 8 bases, with 22 bases between them. The CDR3 region has the DNA TGTGCCAGCAGCCTACAGGACAGACCCGGGAAGGGCTACACCTTC. Translating gives CASSLQDRPGKGYTF.

The chain recombines TRBV9 with TRBJ1-5; TRBD1 matches at 8 bases. This CDR3 contains 13 residues. Trimming took 3 bases from V and 7 from J; bases not matched to a gene: 3. Germline V CDR1 and CDR2: SGDLS, YYNGEE. CDR3 residues: CASSAGGRQPQHF. The DNA for the CDR3 is TGTGCCAGCAGCGCAGGGGGCAGGCAGCCCCAGCATTTT.

The rearrangement joins TRBV3-1 (or the pseudogene TRBV3-2) to TRBJ2-1; TRBD2 aligns across 11 bases. Germline trimming cut 7 bases from V and 15 bases from J; bases unmatched to any gene: 14. Germline V CDR1 and CDR2: LGHDT, YNNKEL (reference sequence). This CDR3 has 14 amino acids. The CDR3 region has the DNA TGTGCCAGCACTACGGGACTAGCGGCTTCTGCCCCGTTCTTC. Residues: CASTTGLAASAPFF.

This clone has just one count. The chain is built from TRBV5-6 and TRBJ2-3; 8 nucleotides line up with TRBD1. The trim removed 0 bases at V and 1 base at J, leaving 1 base unmatched. The CDR3 has 15 amino acids. Germline V gene data show CDR1 as SGHDT and CDR2 as YYEEEE. The CDR3 spells CASSLVDRGTDTQYF. CDR3 nucleotide sequence: TGTGCCAGCAGCTTGGTGGACAGGGGCACAGATACGCAGTATTTT.

The rearrangement joins TRBV27 to TRBJ1-1, with 10 bases that match TRBD1. The CDR3 covers 14 residues. Germline V lookup: CDR1 MNHEY, CDR2 SMNVEV (reference sequence). The V segment lost 5 bases and the J segment 6 bases; nucleotides outside the gene matches: 6. For the CDR3, the DNA is TGTGCCAGCAGTGCCGACAGGGGGCGGTCTGAAGCTTTCTTT. Its protein is CASSADRGRSEAFF.

The chain employs TRBV4-2 and TRBJ1-2, with TRBD1 matching 9 bases. V lost 4 bases, J lost 8 bases, and 11 bases stayed unmatched. CDR1 and CDR2 from the germline V gene are LGHNA and YNFKEQ. The CDR3 sequence is 15 residues long. CDR3 nucleotide sequence: TGTGCCAGCAGCCCCTCGGGACAGGGTTCGAGAGGCTACACCTTC. The encoded protein is CASSPSGQGSRGYTF.

The gene calls are TRBV5-4 and TRBJ1-2; no clear D. The CDR3 extends over 12 amino acids. The V and J ends lost 0 bases and 8 bases respectively, with 8 bases between them. Germline V lookup: CDR1 SGHNT, CDR2 YYREEE (reference sequence). CDR3 coding DNA: TGTGCCAGCAGCTTGGACTGGGCCGGCTACACCTTC. It codes for CASSLDWAGYTF.

The J gene is TRBJ2-7, the V gene TRBV5-1; TRBD1 aligns across 8 bases. Trimming cost V 4 bases and J 3 bases; bases outside gene matches: 6. Germline V gene data show CDR1 as SGHRS and CDR2 as YFSETQ. CDR3 length: 14 amino acids. CDR3 sequence (DNA): TGCGCCAGCAGCCCATCGACAGGGGTCTACGAGCAGTACTTC. It codes for CASSPSTGVYEQYF.

This chain connects TRBV30 to TRBJ2-7; D unresolved. Germline V gene data show CDR1 as GTSNPN and CDR2 as SVGIG (reference sequence). This CDR3 contains 12 residues. Deletions cut 5 bases from V and 2 bases from J, with 10 bases between. CDR3 sequence (DNA): TGTGCCTGGGGCGGTCGGGCCTACGAGCAGTACTTC. Its protein is CAWGGRAYEQYF.